What follows is one T cell receptor (beta chain) and its context. What it binds is not known. The data derive from a study of read filtering for tumor transcriptome and immune sequencing. Overall study: Per sample, TCR-region reads ranged about 3.5 to 11 million by IR-seq, roughly 80 to 1273 by RNA-seq. Study-level findings and limits: Approximately 77% of IR-seq clonotypes had a single read, yet these held around 3.3% of reads.

Germline CDR1 is SEHNR and CDR2 is FQNEAQ (reference sequence). The CDR3 contains 12 residues. Trimming cost V 11 bases and J 4 bases, with 12 bases left between them. This library used roughly 0.4 ug RNA and molecular barcoded adaptors spanning alpha/delta and beta/gamma chains. TCRdb re-called the reads with MiXCR, one entry per CDR3 protein. The sample has about 130,000 distinct CDR3 sequences; under 15% are singletons. Bone marrow was sampled from every patient at the time of active disease. This sequence was found in a donor aged 40 or over with multiple myeloma. The sample was a population of CD138-negative cells sorted from bone marrow. This chain uses TRBV7-9 with TRBJ1-3; D is uncertain. The CDR3 here is CAGRGDGNTIYF. In DNA, the CDR3 is TGTGCCGGCCGGGGTGACGGAAACACCATATATTTT.